What follows describes a single T cell receptor (beta chain). The data stem from a study of OX40 agonist ivuxolimab in advanced cancers. At the level of the study: The treatment was a fully human IgG2 OX40 agonist, ivuxolimab. The patients received ivuxolimab by intravenous route every 2 weeks at 0.01 to 10 mg/kg. Cohort: 82.7% men, mean age roughly 60, aged about 20 to 79.

Exclusion applied to patients with autoimmune disease history or systemic immunosuppression. Germline loops: CDR1 MNHEY, CDR2 SMNVEV (reference sequence). There are 16 residues in the CDR3. Trimming stripped 6 bases from V and 4 bases from J, with 16 bases between. Sequencing was performed with immunoSEQ multiplex PCR; in TCRdb, only in-frame clones are kept and a portion is missing. The data hold about 12,000 clones, with 70% to 80% observed a single time. The sample here was CD4+ or CD8+ T cells sorted from blood, taken in a trial of the OX40 agonist ivuxolimab. This receptor was taken from an adult with an advanced solid tumor such as melanoma, head and neck, liver or kidney cancer. V and J are TRBV27 and TRBJ1-6; D uncertain. The CDR3 protein is CASRLAGVGYNSPLHF. DNA of the CDR3: TGTGCCAGCAGGCTAGCGGGAGTTGGTTATAATTCACCCCTCCACTTT.